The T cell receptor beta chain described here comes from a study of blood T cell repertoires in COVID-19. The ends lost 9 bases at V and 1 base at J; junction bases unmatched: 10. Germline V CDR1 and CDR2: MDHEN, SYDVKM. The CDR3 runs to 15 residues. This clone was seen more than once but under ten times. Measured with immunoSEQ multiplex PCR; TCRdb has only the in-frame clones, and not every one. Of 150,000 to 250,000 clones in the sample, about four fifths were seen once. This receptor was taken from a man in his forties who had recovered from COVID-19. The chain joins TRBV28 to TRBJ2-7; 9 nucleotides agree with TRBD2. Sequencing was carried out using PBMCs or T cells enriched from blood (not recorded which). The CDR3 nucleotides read TGTGCCAGTTCCTTAGGGCTAGCGGGATCCTACGAGCAGTACTTC. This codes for CASSLGLAGSYEQYF. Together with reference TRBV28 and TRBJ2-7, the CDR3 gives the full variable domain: DVKVTQSSRYLVKRTGEKVFLECVQDMDHENMFWYRQDPGLGLRLIYFSYDVKMKEKGDIPEGYSVSREKKERFSLILESASTNQTSMYLCASSLGLAGSYEQYFGPGTRLTVT.